This T cell receptor (beta chain) was recorded in a study of beta chain features in type 1 diabetes. Findings and caveats of the study: VDJ junctions from type 1 diabetes patients carried fewer insertions and larger deletions. Healthy donors had naive, central memory and Treg TCRB repertoires that appeared less similar than those seen among patients. The study found moderately but significantly shorter TCRB CDR3s in all four CD4+ subsets of Type 1 diabetes patients.

Sequenced material consisted of expressed TCRB transcripts (all of the isolated RNA was reverse transcribed). The study sequenced naive, central memory and regulatory T cell samples to an average of about 4 million reads. Assay used: immunoSEQ multiplex PCR; TCRdb lists only in-frame clones, some missing. The repertoire has about 230,000 clones, roughly 17% of them found once; the top ten carry approximately 0.081%. The CDR3 has 15 residues. Germline V gives CDR1 SGHRS, CDR2 YFSETQ. V was pared by 4 bases and J by 6 bases, with 4 bases of the junction left unmatched. As for this clone: Its antigen is unknown.

V and J are TRBV5-1 and TRBJ2-1; 13 nucleotides align to TRBD2. The source is a man in his thirties or forties with type 1 diabetes. Sequencing was carried out using naive CD4+ T cells from blood. The CDR3 nucleotides read TGCGCCAGCAGCCCACGGACTAGCGGGAGCAATGAGCAGTTCTTC. This gives the protein CASSPRTSGSNEQFF.